Detailed here is one T cell receptor (beta chain). No antigen is known for it. These data come from a study of OX40 agonist ivuxolimab in advanced cancers. Across the study: Patients received ivuxolimab, an intravenous treatment, every 2 weeks at 0.01 to 10 mg/kg. Overall study findings and caveats: There were, on average, more expanded clones in CD8+ T cells than in CD4+.

Some clones are missing from TCRdb's copy, which holds only in-frame ones; the method was immunoSEQ multiplex PCR. The data hold roughly 61,000 clones, with 80% to 90% observed a single time. This TCR derives from an adult with an advanced solid tumor such as melanoma, head and neck, liver or kidney cancer. The source was CD4+ or CD8+ T cells sorted from blood, collected in a trial of the OX40 agonist ivuxolimab.

The CDR3 DNA reads as TGTGCCAGCAGTGACCCGGGAGAGGCCAAAAACATTCAGTACTTC. Protein sequence: CASSDPGEAKNIQYF. The J gene is TRBJ2-4, the V gene TRBV6-1; perhaps TRBD2 as D (6 bases). From germline, CDR1 is MNHNS and CDR2 SASEGT. This CDR3 comprises 15 residues. V lost 3 bases to trimming and J lost 1 base, with 10 bases between them.